The rows below give T cell receptor beta chains drawn from one sample of a study of T cell responses to AZD1222 COVID-19 vaccine. Assay: immunoSEQ multiplex PCR; the TCRdb copy retains only in-frame clones and omits some. Of roughly 100,000 clones in the sample, about nine tenths were seen once. Sequencing was performed on peripheral blood, taken 28 days after the second dose of the MenACWY control vaccine. These receptors all stem from an adult who received the MenACWY meningococcal vaccine as a control. CDR3s include the opening cysteine and the closing phenylalanine or tryptophan. D genes are given only for firm matches. Clone size appears in some rows only: once, few, many, or a class for an expanded clone.

v_call: TRBV5-1
j_call: TRBJ2-1
clone_size: .
d_call: TRBD2
cdr3_aa: CASSLDGTSSYNEQFF
cdr3_nt: TGCGCCAGCAGCTTGGATGGGACTAGCTCCTACAATGAGCAGTTCTTC

v_call: TRBV5-4
j_call: TRBJ2-3
clone_size: .
d_call: TRBD2
cdr3_aa: CASSSGTSGGPDTQYF
cdr3_nt: TGTGCCAGCAGCTCTGGGACTAGCGGGGGGCCAGATACGCAGTATTTT

v_call: TRBV7-9
j_call: TRBJ1-1
clone_size: .
d_call: TRBD1
cdr3_aa: CASSSDRGRRTEAFF
cdr3_nt: TGTGCCAGCAGCTCTGACAGGGGGCGGCGGACTGAAGCTTTCTTT

v_call: TRBV5-1
j_call: TRBJ2-2
clone_size: once
d_call: .
cdr3_aa: CASSLAANPTGELFF
cdr3_nt: TGCGCCAGCAGCTTGGCGGCAAATCCCACCGGGGAGCTGTTTTTT

v_call: TRBV7-2
j_call: TRBJ2-7
clone_size: .
d_call: TRBD2
cdr3_aa: CASSSLGSGEQYF
cdr3_nt: TGTGCCAGCAGCTCCCTGGGTAGCGGGGAGCAGTACTTC

v_call: TRBV7-2
j_call: TRBJ2-3
clone_size: .
d_call: .
cdr3_aa: CASSVGQADTQYF
cdr3_nt: TGTGCCAGCAGCGTAGGACAAGCAGATACGCAGTATTTT

v_call: TRBV7-3
j_call: TRBJ1-6
clone_size: .
d_call: .
cdr3_aa: CASSVTGRSNSPLHF
cdr3_nt: TGTGCCAGCAGCGTCACAGGGAGGAGTAATTCACCCCTCCACTTT

v_call: TRBV11-3
j_call: TRBJ2-3
clone_size: .
d_call: .
cdr3_aa: CASSPTGYPDTQYF
cdr3_nt: TGTGCCAGCAGCCCGACAGGCTACCCGGATACGCAGTATTTT

v_call: TRBV10-3
j_call: TRBJ2-7
clone_size: .
d_call: TRBD1
cdr3_aa: CAISDSDRASYEQYF
cdr3_nt: TGTGCCATCAGTGACTCCGACAGGGCCTCCTACGAGCAGTACTTC

v_call: TRBV5-4
j_call: TRBJ2-5
clone_size: few
d_call: .
cdr3_aa: CASSQRPRGGETQYF
cdr3_nt: TGTGCCAGCAGTCAGAGACCCAGGGGGGGAGAGACCCAGTACTTC

v_call: TRBV28
j_call: TRBJ1-2
clone_size: .
d_call: .
cdr3_aa: CASSPIYSYGYTF
cdr3_nt: TGTGCCAGCTCCCCTATTTATAGCTATGGCTACACCTTC

v_call: TRBV4-1
j_call: TRBJ2-7
clone_size: .
d_call: .
cdr3_aa: CASSPSGYEQYF
cdr3_nt: TGCGCCAGCAGCCCATCGGGTTACGAGCAGTACTTC

v_call: TRBV6-1
j_call: TRBJ1-1
clone_size: .
d_call: .
cdr3_aa: CASSERNTEAFF
cdr3_nt: TGTGCCAGCAGTGAACGAAACACTGAAGCTTTCTTT

v_call: TRBV12-3/TRBV12-4
j_call: TRBJ2-7
clone_size: .
d_call: .
cdr3_aa: CASTQALGYEQYF
cdr3_nt: TGTGCCAGCACTCAAGCCCTGGGGTACGAGCAGTACTTC

v_call: TRBV10-3
j_call: TRBJ1-1
clone_size: .
d_call: TRBD1
cdr3_aa: CAISESSGQGRPTEAFF
cdr3_nt: TGTGCCATCAGTGAGTCGTCCGGACAGGGTCGGCCAACTGAAGCTTTCTTT

v_call: TRBV5-1
j_call: TRBJ1-3
clone_size: once
d_call: TRBD1
cdr3_aa: CASSPGQPGNTIYF
cdr3_nt: TGCGCCAGCAGCCCGGGACAGCCTGGAAACACCATATATTTT

v_call: TRBV2
j_call: TRBJ2-2
clone_size: few
d_call: .
cdr3_aa: CASKDRRANTGELFF
cdr3_nt: TGTGCCAGCAAAGACAGGCGCGCGAACACCGGGGAGCTGTTTTTT

v_call: TRBV2
j_call: TRBJ2-5
clone_size: .
d_call: TRBD2
cdr3_aa: CASGSSGGDGETQYF
cdr3_nt: TGTGCCAGCGGTTCGAGCGGGGGGGATGGAGAGACCCAGTACTTC

v_call: TRBV28
j_call: TRBJ2-7
clone_size: .
d_call: .
cdr3_aa: CASSKLGGLSYEQYF
cdr3_nt: TGTGCCAGCAGTAAGCTGGGGGGGCTCTCCTACGAGCAGTACTTC

v_call: TRBV27
j_call: TRBJ2-7
clone_size: .
d_call: TRBD2
cdr3_aa: CASSPQRGGRREQYF
cdr3_nt: TGTGCCAGCAGTCCCCAGCGGGGGGGCCGTCGCGAGCAGTACTTC